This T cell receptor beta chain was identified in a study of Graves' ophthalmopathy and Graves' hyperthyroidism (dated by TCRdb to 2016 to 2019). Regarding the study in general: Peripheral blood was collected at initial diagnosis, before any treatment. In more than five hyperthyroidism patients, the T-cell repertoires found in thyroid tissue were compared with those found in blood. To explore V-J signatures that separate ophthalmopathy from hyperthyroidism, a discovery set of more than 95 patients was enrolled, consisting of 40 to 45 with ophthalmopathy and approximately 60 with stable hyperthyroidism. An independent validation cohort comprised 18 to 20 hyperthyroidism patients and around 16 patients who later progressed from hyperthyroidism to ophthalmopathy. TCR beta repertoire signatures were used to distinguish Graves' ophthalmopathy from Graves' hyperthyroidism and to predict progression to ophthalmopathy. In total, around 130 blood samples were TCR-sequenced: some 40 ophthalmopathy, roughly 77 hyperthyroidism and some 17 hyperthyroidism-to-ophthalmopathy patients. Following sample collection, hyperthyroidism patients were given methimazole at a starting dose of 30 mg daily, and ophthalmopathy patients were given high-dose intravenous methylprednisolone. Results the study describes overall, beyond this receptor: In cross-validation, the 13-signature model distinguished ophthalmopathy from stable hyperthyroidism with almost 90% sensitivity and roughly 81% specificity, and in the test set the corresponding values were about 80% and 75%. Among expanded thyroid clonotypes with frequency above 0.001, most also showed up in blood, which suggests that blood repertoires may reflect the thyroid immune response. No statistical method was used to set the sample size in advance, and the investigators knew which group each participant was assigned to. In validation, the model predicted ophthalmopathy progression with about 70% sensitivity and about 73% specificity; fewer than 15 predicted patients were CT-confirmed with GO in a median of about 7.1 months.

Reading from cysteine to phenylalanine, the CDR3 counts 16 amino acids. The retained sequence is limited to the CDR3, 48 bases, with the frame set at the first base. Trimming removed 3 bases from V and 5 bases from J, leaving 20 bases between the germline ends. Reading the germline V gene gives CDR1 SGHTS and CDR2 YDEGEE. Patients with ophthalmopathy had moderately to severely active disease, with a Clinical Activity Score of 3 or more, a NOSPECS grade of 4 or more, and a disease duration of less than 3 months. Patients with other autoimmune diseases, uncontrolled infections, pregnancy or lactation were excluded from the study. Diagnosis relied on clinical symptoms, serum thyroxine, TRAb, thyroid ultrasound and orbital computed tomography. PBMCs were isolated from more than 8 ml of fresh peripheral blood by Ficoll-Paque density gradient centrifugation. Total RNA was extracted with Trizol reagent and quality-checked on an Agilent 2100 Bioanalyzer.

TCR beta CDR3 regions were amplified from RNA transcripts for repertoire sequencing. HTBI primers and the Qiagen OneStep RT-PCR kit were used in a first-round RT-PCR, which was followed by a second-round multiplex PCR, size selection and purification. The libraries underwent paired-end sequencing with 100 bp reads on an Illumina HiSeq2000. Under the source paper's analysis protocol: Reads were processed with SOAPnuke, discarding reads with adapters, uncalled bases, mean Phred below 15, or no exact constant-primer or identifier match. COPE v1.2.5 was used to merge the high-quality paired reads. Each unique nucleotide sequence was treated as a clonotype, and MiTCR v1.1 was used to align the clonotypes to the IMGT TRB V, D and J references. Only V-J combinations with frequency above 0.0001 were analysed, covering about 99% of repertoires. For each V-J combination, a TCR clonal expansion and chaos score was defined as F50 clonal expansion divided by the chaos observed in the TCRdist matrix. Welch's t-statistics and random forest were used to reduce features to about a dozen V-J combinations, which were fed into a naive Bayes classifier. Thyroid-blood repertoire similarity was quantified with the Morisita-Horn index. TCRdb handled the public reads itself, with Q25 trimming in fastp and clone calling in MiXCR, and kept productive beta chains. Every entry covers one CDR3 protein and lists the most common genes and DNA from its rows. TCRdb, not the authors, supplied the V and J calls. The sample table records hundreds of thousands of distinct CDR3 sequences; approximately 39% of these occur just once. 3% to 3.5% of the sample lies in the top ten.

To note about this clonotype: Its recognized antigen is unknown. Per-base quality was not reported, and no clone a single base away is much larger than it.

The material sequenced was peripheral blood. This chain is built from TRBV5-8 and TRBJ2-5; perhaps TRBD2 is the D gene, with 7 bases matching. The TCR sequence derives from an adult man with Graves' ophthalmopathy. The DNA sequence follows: TGTGCCAGCAGCTCGCAGAGGGGAGGGGGATACGAGACCCAGTACTTC. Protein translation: CASSSQRGGGYETQYF.